What follows are 13 T cell receptor beta chains derived from one specimen sequenced in a study of T cell changes during pregnancy in multiple sclerosis. Clones were sequenced by immunoSEQ multiplex PCR, and TCRdb holds only the in-frame ones, with some missing. The sample contains 30,000 to 40,000 clones, 88% of which appear only once. Sequencing was performed on CD8+ T cells from peripheral blood mononuclear cells, taken in the third trimester of pregnancy. The receptors shown here come from a female donor with multiple sclerosis, enrolled in a pregnancy study.

The gene calls are TRBV27 and TRBJ2-1; 7 bases are shared with TRBD1. V lost 5 bases to trimming and J lost 2 bases; unmatched junction nucleotides: 6. Per germline, CDR1 MNHEY and CDR2 SMNVEV (reference sequence). The CDR3 spans 15 residues. CDR3 in amino acids: CASSHRGLTYNEQFF. Here the CDR3 DNA reads TGTGCCAGCAGTCACAGGGGCCTGACCTACAATGAGCAGTTCTTC.

J is TRBJ1-1 and V is TRBV7-8; 8 bases fit TRBD1. Germline values: CDR1 SGHVS, CDR2 FQNEAQ. There are 15 residues in the CDR3. The J segment lost 5 bases and the V segment lost 5 bases, leaving 10 bases of the junction unmatched. This chain's CDR3 is CASSVHRGLVTEAFF. The CDR3, as DNA: TGTGCCAGCAGCGTGCACAGGGGGTTGGTTACTGAAGCTTTCTTT. Drawing the rest from reference TRBV7-8 and TRBJ1-1, the complete variable domain is GAGVSQSPRYKVAKRGQDVALRCDPISGHVSLFWYQQALGQGPEFLTYFQNEAQLDKSGLPSDRFFAERPEGSVSTLKIQRTQQEDSAVYLCASSVHRGLVTEAFFGQGTRLTVV.

The chain joins TRBV6-4 to TRBJ2-1; the D gene is possibly TRBD2 (5 bases). Trimming took off 0 bases at V and 3 bases at J, with 9 bases between the two ends. The germline gives CDR1 MRHNA, CDR2 SNTAGT. The CDR3 runs to 15 residues. This CDR3 is CASSDSGSDYNEQFF. The CDR3 region has the DNA TGTGCCAGCAGTGACTCGGGTAGCGACTACAATGAGCAGTTCTTC.

The sample holds a few counts of this clone. This chain joins TRBV27 and TRBJ1-5, with 7 bases lining up with TRBD1. This CDR3 is 15 amino acids long. V lost 6 bases to trimming and J lost 2 bases; unmatched junction nucleotides: 7. Germline-derived CDR1 and CDR2 are MNHEY and SMNVEV (reference sequence). The CDR3 spells CASSPLDRGNQPQHF. For the CDR3, the DNA is TGTGCCAGCAGCCCTTTAGACAGGGGCAATCAGCCCCAGCATTTT.

This clone was recorded once. The V call is TRBV6-4, the J call TRBJ2-1; TRBD2 agrees at 13 bases. Germline V gives CDR1 MRHNA, CDR2 SNTAGT. This CDR3 is 15 amino acids long. Losses at the gene ends were 6 bases for V and 7 bases for J; bases not matched to a gene: 6. In DNA, the CDR3 is TGTGCCAGCAGCCAGACTAGCGGGGGGAGGAATGAGCAGTTCTTC. Amino acid sequence: CASSQTSGGRNEQFF.

This chain connects TRBV7-9 to TRBJ1-4; D is unresolved. V lost 6 bases, J lost 7 bases, and 15 bases lay in between. The length of the CDR3 is 14 residues. Looked up from germline, CDR1 is SEHNR and CDR2 is FQNEAQ (reference sequence). DNA of the CDR3: TGTGCCAGCAGTCTAGTGGGGAGAGGTGAAAAACTGTTTTTT. This gives the protein CASSLVGRGEKLFF.

This clone was counted once. The V and J genes are TRBV27 and TRBJ1-5; no clear D. CDR1 and CDR2 (germline): MNHEY, SMNVEV (reference sequence). Trimming removed 2 bases from V and 1 base from J, with 9 bases in between. The CDR3 spans 15 residues. The DNA for the CDR3 is TGTGCCAGCAGTTTAGACTGGAACAGCAATCAGCCCCAGCATTTT. Its protein is CASSLDWNSNQPQHF.

The V call is TRBV6-4, the J call TRBJ2-5; 8 bases fit TRBD1. CDR1 is MRHNA and CDR2 is SNTAGT in the germline V gene. This CDR3 comprises 15 residues. With V trimmed by 3 bases and J by 5 bases, 8 bases remained unmatched. The CDR3 loop reads CASSEGTGGSETQYF. The CDR3 DNA reads TGTGCCAGCAGTGAAGGGACAGGAGGATCCGAGACCCAGTACTTC.

The chain recombines TRBV6-5 with TRBJ1-1; 7 bases match TRBD1. The CDR3 has 14 residues. Unmatched junction bases numbered 9, after V lost 8 bases and J lost 3 bases. CDR1 is MNHEY, CDR2 SVGAGI, per germline. CDR3 sequence (DNA): TGTGCCAGCGGGATGCCGGGACAGCACACTGAAGCTTTCTTT. Protein product: CASGMPGQHTEAFF.

The J gene is TRBJ2-1, the V gene TRBV5-6, with 8 bases identical to TRBD1. CDR1 SGHDT and CDR2 YYEEEE come from the germline V gene. This CDR3 region has 16 residues. The J segment lost 4 bases and the V segment lost 4 bases, leaving 10 bases of the junction unmatched. CDR3 bases: TGTGCCAGCAGCGGGATGACAGGGGAATTTTACAATGAGCAGTTCTTC. Protein sequence: CASSGMTGEFYNEQFF.

The CDR3, as DNA: TGTGCCAGCAGCTTGAATCCGGCGGTAACAGAGCAGTTCTTC. Translating gives CASSLNPAVTEQFF. V usage is TRBV5-6 and J usage is TRBJ2-1; D unclear. The CDR3 is 14 amino acids. The ends were cut back, 1 base at V and 10 bases at J, with 15 bases in the middle. Per germline, CDR1 SGHDT and CDR2 YYEEEE.

V usage is TRBV7-2 and J usage is TRBJ1-2; possibly TRBD1 for D (5 bases). CDR1 and CDR2 from the germline V gene are SGHTA and FQGNSA. The CDR3 is 17 amino acids. Trimming pared 0 bases from V and 3 bases from J, leaving 17 bases between. The CDR3 DNA follows: TGTGCCAGCAGCTTAGCCCTAGGGGAGGGGTTGGACTATGGCTACACCTTC. Protein sequence: CASSLALGEGLDYGYTF.

The chain couples TRBV30 to TRBJ2-1, with D possibly matching TRBD1 (6 bases). CDR3 length equals 14 residues. V dropped 5 bases and J dropped 7 bases, with 18 bases sitting between them. CDR1 and CDR2 (germline): GTSNPN, SVGIG (reference sequence). This CDR3 is CAWGVGARPNEQFF. In DNA form, the CDR3 reads TGTGCCTGGGGGGTGGGGGCCCGTCCAAATGAGCAGTTCTTC.